The 9 T cell receptor beta chains in this list originate from one sample, sequenced in a study of Ad26.COV2.S vaccination and SARS-CoV-2 variants. Generated by immunoSEQ multiplex PCR, the TCRdb table keeps only in-frame clones and is missing some. Of 410,000 or so clones in the sample, approximately 90% are singletons; the top ten hold less than 2%. Noted treatment: about 20 received Ad26.COV2.S at low or high dose, single or two shots; roughly five received placebo; per-sample allocation not given. The investigators took samples on day 63 after the first vaccine or placebo injection. The specimen comprised peripheral blood, sampled in a trial of Ad26.COV2.S vaccine versus placebo. Receptor source: a person between 18 and 65 years old who received the Ad26.COV2.S COVID-19 vaccine or a placebo.

In this sample, this clone turned up once. The V gene is TRBV18, the J gene TRBJ2-5; TRBD2 might be the D (6 bases). Germline CDR1 KGHSH, CDR2 LQKENI. V lost 3 bases, J lost 4 bases, and 21 bases lay in between. CDR3 length: 17 residues. This CDR3 reads CASSPLPVSSGGETQYF. The CDR3 coding sequence is TGTGCCAGCTCACCCCTACCGGTGTCGTCCGGGGGAGAGACCCAGTACTTC.

The chain employs TRBV6-2 or TRBV6-3 and TRBJ2-1; D not certain. The CDR3 is made up of 15 amino acids. Between the trimmed V and J ends, which lost 1 base and 2 bases, there was a span of 9 bases. CDR1 and CDR2 (germline): MNHEY, SVGEGT. The CDR3 protein is CASSYWLTTYNEQFF. The CDR3 nucleotides are TGTGCCAGCAGTTACTGGTTAACCACCTACAATGAGCAGTTCTTC.

This chain uses TRBV28 with TRBJ1-5; no clear D gene. The CDR3 has 15 residues. Trimming left V 3 bases short and J 0 bases short, with 9 bases between. CDR1 is MDHEN and CDR2 is SYDVKM in the germline V gene. The CDR3 protein is CASSFMQASNQPQHF. CDR3 nucleotide sequence: TGTGCCAGCAGTTTTATGCAGGCTAGCAATCAGCCCCAGCATTTT.

The chain carries TRBV9 and TRBJ1-6, with TRBD1 matching over 10 bases. The germline CDR1 and CDR2 sequences are SGDLS and YYNGEE. The CDR3 totals 14 residues. V trimming: 6 bases; J trimming: 8 bases; junction bases outside the gene matches: 5. This CDR3 is CASTGGTGDSPLHF. In nucleotides, the CDR3 is TGTGCCAGCACCGGCGGGACAGGGGATTCACCCCTCCACTTT. Variable domain in full (rest from reference TRBV9 and TRBJ1-6): DSGVTQTPKHLITATGQRVTLRCSPRSGDLSVYWYQQSLDQGLQFLIQYYNGEERAKGNILERFSAQQFPDLHSELNLSSLELGDSALYFCASTGGTGDSPLHFGNGTRLTVT.

The V call is TRBV11-2, the J call TRBJ1-5; 8 bases line up with TRBD1. CDR1 is SGHAT, CDR2 FQNNGV, per germline. J lost 5 bases, V lost 4 bases, and 4 bases had no gene match. The CDR3 runs 14 residues. The CDR3: CASSSGQGDQPQHF. CDR3 DNA sequence: TGTGCCAGCAGCTCAGGACAGGGAGATCAGCCCCAGCATTTT.

The chain links TRBV4-1 to TRBJ2-1, with D hard to call. Germline V gene data show CDR1 as MGHRA and CDR2 as YSYEKL. V dropped 2 bases and J dropped 7 bases, with 9 bases sitting between them. The CDR3 sequence is 13 residues long. For the CDR3, the DNA is TGCGCCAGCAGCCAAAAGCAACTTAATGAGCAGTTCTTC. It encodes CASSQKQLNEQFF.

The chain has TRBV6-5 and TRBJ2-3, with D tentatively TRBD1 or TRBD2 (7 bases each). Trimming removed 6 bases at V and 9 bases at J, with 16 bases between. There are 13 residues in the CDR3. Germline V gives CDR1 MNHEY, CDR2 SVGAGI. The CDR3 region is CASRLTGEGTQYF. CDR3 DNA sequence: TGTGCCAGCAGACTTACAGGGGAGGGGACGCAGTATTTT.

The genes are TRBV25-1 and TRBJ1-2, with TRBD1 identical over 7 bases. Germline trimming cut 6 bases from V and 5 bases from J; bases unmatched to any gene: 6. Germline V gives CDR1 MGHDK, CDR2 SYGVNS. The CDR3 is 13 residues long. The CDR3 nucleotides read TGTGCCAGCAGCCCCGGGACAGCGTATGGCTACACCTTC. As protein: CASSPGTAYGYTF.

The J gene is TRBJ2-7, the V gene TRBV4-1; D is uncertain. The CDR3 covers 13 residues. Germline CDR1 MGHRA, CDR2 YSYEKL. V shed 4 bases and J shed 7 bases, with 14 bases lying between them. Here the CDR3 reads CASSPLATREQYF. Here the CDR3 DNA reads TGCGCCAGCAGCCCCCTTGCGACCAGGGAGCAGTACTTC.